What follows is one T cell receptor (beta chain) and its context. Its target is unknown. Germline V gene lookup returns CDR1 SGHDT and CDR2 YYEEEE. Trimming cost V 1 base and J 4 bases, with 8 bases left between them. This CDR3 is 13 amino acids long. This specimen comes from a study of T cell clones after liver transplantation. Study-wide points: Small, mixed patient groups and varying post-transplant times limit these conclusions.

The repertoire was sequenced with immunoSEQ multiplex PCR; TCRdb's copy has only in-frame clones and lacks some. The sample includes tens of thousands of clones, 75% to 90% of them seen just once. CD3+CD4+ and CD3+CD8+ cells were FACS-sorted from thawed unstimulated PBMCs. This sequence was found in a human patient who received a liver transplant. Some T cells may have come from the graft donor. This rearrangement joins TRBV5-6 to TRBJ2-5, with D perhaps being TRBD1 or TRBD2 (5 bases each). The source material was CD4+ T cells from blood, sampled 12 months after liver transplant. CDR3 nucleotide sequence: TGTGCCAGCAGCTTGACAGGAGGAGAGACCCAGTACTTC. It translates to CASSLTGGETQYF.